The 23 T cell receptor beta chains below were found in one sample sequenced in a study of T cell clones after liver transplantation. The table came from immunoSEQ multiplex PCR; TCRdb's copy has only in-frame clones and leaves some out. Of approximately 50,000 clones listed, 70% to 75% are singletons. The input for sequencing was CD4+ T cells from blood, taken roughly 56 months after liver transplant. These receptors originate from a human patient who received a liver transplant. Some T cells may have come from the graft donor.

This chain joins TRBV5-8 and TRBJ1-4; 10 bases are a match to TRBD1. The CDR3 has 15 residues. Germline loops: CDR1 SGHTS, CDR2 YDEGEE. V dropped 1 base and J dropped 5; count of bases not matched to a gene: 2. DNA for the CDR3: TGTGCCAGCAGCTTGTCGGGACAGGGGAATGAAAAACTGTTTTTT. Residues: CASSLSGQGNEKLFF.

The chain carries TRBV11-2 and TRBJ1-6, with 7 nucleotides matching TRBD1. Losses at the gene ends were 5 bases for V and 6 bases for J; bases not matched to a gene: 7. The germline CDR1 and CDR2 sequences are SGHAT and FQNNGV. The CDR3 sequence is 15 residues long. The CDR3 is CASSPLGQLNSPLHF. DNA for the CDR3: TGTGCCAGCAGCCCACTGGGACAGCTTAATTCACCCCTCCACTTT.

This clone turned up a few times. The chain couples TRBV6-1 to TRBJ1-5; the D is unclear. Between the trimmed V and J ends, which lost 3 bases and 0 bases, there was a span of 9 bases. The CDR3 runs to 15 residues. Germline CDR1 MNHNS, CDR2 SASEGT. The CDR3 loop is CASSDYLDSNQPQHF. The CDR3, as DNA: TGTGCCAGCAGTGATTATTTGGATAGCAATCAGCCCCAGCATTTT.

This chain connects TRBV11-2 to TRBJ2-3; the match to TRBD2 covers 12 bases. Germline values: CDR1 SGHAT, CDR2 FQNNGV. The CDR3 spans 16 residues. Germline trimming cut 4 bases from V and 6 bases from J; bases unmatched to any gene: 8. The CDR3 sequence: CASSSTRLAGVDTQYF. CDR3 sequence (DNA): TGTGCCAGCAGCTCAACTAGACTAGCGGGGGTTGATACGCAGTATTTT.

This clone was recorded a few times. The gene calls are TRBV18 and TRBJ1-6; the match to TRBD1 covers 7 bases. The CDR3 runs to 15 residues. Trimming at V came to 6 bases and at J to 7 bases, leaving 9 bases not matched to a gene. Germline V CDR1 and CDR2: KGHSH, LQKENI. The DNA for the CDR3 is TGTGCCAGCTCTCCCAGGACAGGAGACAATTCACCCCTCCACTTT. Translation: CASSPRTGDNSPLHF. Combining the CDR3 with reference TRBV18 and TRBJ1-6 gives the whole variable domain NAGVMQNPRHLVRRRGQEARLRCSPMKGHSHVYWYRQLPEEGLKFMVYLQKENIIDESGMPKERFSAEFPKEGPSILRIQQVVRGDSAAYFCASSPRTGDNSPLHFGNGTRLTVT.

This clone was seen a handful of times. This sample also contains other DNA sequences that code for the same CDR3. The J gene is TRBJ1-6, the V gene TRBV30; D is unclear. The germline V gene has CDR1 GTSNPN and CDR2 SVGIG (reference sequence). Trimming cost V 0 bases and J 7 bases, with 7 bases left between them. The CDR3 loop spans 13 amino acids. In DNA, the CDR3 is TGTGCCTGGAGTGTACAAAACAATTCACCCCTCCACTTT. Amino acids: CAWSVQNNSPLHF.

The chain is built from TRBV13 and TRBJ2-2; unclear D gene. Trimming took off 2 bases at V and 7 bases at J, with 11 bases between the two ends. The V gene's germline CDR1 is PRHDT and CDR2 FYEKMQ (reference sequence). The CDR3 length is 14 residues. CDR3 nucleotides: TGTGCCAGCAGCTTATCTCTTGGAATCGGGGAGCTGTTTTTT. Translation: CASSLSLGIGELFF.

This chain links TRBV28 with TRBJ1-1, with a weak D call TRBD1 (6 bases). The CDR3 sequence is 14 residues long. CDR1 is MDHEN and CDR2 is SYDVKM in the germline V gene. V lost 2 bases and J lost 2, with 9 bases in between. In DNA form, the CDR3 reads TGTGCCAGCAGTTTAGGACAGAGAAACACTGAAGCTTTCTTT. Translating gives CASSLGQRNTEAFF.

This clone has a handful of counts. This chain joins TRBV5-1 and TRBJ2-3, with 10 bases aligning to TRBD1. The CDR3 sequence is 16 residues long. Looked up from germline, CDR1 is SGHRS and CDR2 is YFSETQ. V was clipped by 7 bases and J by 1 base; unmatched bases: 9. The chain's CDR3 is CASARTGTGGTDTQYF. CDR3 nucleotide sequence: TGCGCCAGCGCACGAACCGGGACAGGGGGCACAGATACGCAGTATTTT.

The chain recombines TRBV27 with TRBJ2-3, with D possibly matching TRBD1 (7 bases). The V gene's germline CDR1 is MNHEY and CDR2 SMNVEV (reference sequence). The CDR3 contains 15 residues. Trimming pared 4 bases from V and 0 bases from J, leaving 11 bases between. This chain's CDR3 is CASSSGGTSTDTQYF. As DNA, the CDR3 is TGTGCCAGCAGTTCAGGGGGGACCAGCACAGATACGCAGTATTTT.

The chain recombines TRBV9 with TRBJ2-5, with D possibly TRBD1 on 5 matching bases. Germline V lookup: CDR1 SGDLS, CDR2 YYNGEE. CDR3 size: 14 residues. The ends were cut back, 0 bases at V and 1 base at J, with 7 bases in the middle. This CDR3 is CASSVGQIQETQYF. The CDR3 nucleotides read TGTGCCAGCAGCGTAGGACAGATCCAAGAGACCCAGTACTTC. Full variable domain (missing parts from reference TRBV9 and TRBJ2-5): DSGVTQTPKHLITATGQRVTLRCSPRSGDLSVYWYQQSLDQGLQFLIQYYNGEERAKGNILERFSAQQFPDLHSELNLSSLELGDSALYFCASSVGQIQETQYFGPGTRLLVL.

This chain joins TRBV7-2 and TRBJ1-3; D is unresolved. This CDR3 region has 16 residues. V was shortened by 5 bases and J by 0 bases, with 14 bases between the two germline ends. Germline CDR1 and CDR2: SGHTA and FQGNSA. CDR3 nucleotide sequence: TGTGCCAGCAGCCCCGTGGGGATGGGCTCTGGAAACACCATATATTTT. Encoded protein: CASSPVGMGSGNTIYF.

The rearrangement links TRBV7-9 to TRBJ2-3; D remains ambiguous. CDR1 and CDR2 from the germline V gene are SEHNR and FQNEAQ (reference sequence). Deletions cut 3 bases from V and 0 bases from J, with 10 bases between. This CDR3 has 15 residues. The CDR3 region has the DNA TGTGCCAGCAGCTTTTCCGACGCCAGCACAGATACGCAGTATTTT. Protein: CASSFSDASTDTQYF.

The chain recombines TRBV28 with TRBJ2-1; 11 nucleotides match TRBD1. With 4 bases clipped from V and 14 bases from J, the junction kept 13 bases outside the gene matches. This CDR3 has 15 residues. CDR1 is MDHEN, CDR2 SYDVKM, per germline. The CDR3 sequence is CASSSGQGAQRKEFF. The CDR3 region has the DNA TGTGCCAGCAGTTCAGGACAGGGGGCGCAAAGAAAGGAGTTCTTC. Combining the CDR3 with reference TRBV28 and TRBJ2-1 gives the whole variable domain DVKVTQSSRYLVKRTGEKVFLECVQDMDHENMFWYRQDPGLGLRLIYFSYDVKMKEKGDIPEGYSVSREKKERFSLILESASTNQTSMYLCASSSGQGAQRKEFFGPGTRLTVL.

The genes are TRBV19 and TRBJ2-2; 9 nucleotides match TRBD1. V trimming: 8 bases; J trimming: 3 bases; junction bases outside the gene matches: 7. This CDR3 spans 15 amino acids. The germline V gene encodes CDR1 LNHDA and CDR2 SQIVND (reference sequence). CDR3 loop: CASFQQGADTGELFF. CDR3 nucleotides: TGTGCCAGTTTTCAACAGGGGGCTGACACCGGGGAGCTGTTTTTT.

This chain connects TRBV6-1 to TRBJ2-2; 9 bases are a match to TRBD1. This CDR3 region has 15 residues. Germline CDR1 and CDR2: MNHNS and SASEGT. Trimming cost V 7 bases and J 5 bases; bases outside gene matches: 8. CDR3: CASTPGQGRTGELFF. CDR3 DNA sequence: TGTGCCAGCACACCGGGACAGGGAAGGACCGGGGAGCTGTTTTTT.

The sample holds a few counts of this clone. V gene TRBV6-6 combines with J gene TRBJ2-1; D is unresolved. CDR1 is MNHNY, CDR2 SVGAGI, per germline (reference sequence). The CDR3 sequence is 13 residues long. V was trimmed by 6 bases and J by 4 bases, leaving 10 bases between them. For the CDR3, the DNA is TGTGCCAGCAGACCAGGCACATACAATGAGCAGTTCTTC. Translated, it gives CASRPGTYNEQFF.

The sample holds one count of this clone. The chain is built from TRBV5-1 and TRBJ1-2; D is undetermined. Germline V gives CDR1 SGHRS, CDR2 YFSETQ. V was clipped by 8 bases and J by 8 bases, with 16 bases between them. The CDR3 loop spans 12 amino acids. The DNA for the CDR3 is TGCGCCAGGGCACAGCTCGCGTTCGGCTACACCTTC. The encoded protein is CARAQLAFGYTF.

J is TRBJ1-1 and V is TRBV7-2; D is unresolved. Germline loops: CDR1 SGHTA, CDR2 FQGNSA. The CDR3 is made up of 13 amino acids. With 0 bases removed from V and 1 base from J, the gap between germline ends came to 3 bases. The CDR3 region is CASSLARNTEAFF. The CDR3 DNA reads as TGTGCCAGCAGCTTAGCCCGGAACACTGAAGCTTTCTTT.

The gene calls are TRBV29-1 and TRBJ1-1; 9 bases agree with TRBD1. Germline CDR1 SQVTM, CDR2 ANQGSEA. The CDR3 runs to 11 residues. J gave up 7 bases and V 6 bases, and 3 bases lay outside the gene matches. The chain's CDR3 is CSVTTGGEAFF. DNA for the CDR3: TGCAGCGTCACGACAGGGGGTGAAGCTTTCTTT.

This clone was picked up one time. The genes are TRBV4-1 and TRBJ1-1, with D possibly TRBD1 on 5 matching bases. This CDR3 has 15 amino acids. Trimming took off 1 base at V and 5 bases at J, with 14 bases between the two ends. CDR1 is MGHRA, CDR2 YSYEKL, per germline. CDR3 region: CASSQGFGGRTEAFF. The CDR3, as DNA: TGCGCCAGCAGCCAAGGTTTTGGGGGAAGGACTGAAGCTTTCTTT.

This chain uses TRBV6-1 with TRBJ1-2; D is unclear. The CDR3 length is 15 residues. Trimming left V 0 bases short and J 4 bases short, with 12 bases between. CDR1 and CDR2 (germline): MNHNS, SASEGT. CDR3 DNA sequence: TGTGCCAGCAGTGAAGCGCGACTGGTCCTCTATGGCTACACCTTC. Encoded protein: CASSEARLVLYGYTF.

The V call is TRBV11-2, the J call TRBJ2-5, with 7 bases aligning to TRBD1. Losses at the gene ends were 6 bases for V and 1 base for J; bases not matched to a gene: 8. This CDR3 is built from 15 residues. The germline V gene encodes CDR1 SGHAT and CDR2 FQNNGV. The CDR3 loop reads CASSLTGVPQETQYF. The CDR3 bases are TGTGCCAGCAGTCTCACAGGGGTTCCCCAAGAGACCCAGTACTTC.